Each of the 12 T cell receptor beta chains below was sequenced from the same sample in a study of shared T cell receptors in the human thymus. This table comes from immunoSEQ multiplex PCR, and its TCRdb copy is limited to in-frame clones, with some not included. Of some 720,000 clones in the sample, 88% are singletons; the top ten hold about 0.01%. In addition, the sample was reused for a study of human thymus T cells.

Sequenced input: thymocytes. Receptors originate from a boy less than two years old with a congenital heart defect.

The chain combines TRBV30 with TRBJ2-1, with 13 nucleotides matching TRBD2. This CDR3 contains 19 residues. The germline CDR1 and CDR2 sequences are GTSNPN and SVGIG (reference sequence). V shed 0 bases, J shed 0 bases, and the junction held 8 bases outside the gene matches. CDR3 bases: TGTGCCTGGAGTGTTTTACTAGCGGGAGGGCGGGGCTCCTACAATGAGCAGTTCTTC. It codes for CAWSVLLAGGRGSYNEQFF.

This chain uses TRBV28 with TRBJ1-4, with TRBD1 as a possible D gene (6 bases). The V end lost 6 bases, the J end lost 10 bases, and 24 bases lay between the germline ends. Germline CDR1 MDHEN, CDR2 SYDVKM. The CDR3 totals 16 residues. The CDR3 reads CASSRHWGRGEGKLFF. CDR3 DNA sequence: TGTGCCAGCAGCCGACATTGGGGCAGGGGAGAAGGAAAACTGTTTTTT.

The chain combines TRBV28 with TRBJ2-7, with 8 positions matching TRBD1. The CDR3 extends over 14 amino acids. Germline CDR1 reads MDHEN; CDR2 reads SYDVKM. Trimming removed 6 bases from V and 4 bases from J; junction bases left unmatched: 8. CDR3 nucleotides: TGTGCCAGCAGCCCTACAGGGGGGTCGTACGAGCAGTACTTC. Its translation: CASSPTGGSYEQYF.

The CDR3 protein is CASSQDGGLADYEQYF. The CDR3 nucleotides read TGCGCCAGCAGCCAAGATGGGGGACTAGCGGACTACGAGCAGTACTTC. The genes are TRBV4-1 and TRBJ2-7; the match to TRBD2 covers 11 bases. The CDR3 totals 16 residues. Germline V lookup: CDR1 MGHRA, CDR2 YSYEKL. J was trimmed by 3 bases and V by 0 bases; bases with no gene match: 4.

The chain recombines TRBV7-2 with TRBJ2-3; 10 nucleotides match TRBD2. The CDR3 length is 16 residues. Germline loops: CDR1 SGHTA, CDR2 FQGNSA. The junction had 3 bases not matched to a gene; V was cut back by 3 bases and J by 0 bases. CDR3 region: CASSFQREGSTDTQYF. The CDR3 DNA follows: TGTGCCAGCAGCTTCCAGCGGGAGGGGAGCACAGATACGCAGTATTTT.

The J gene is TRBJ2-1, the V gene TRBV11-3, with 11 bases fitting TRBD2. Germline values: CDR1 SGHNT, CDR2 YENEEA. With V trimmed by 3 bases and J by 6 bases, 1 base remained unmatched. The CDR3 loop spans 14 amino acids. The CDR3 reads CASSFSGRANEQFF. DNA for the CDR3: TGTGCCAGCAGCTTTAGCGGGAGGGCCAATGAGCAGTTCTTC. Full variable domain (remainder filled in from reference TRBV11-3 and TRBJ2-1): EAGVVQSPRYKIIEKKQPVAFWCNPISGHNTLYWYLQNLGQGPELLIRYENEEAVDDSQLPKDRFSAERLKGVDSTLKIQPAELGDSAVYLCASSFSGRANEQFFGPGTRLTVL.

The gene calls are TRBV7-8 and TRBJ2-5, with 8 nucleotides matching TRBD2. The length of the CDR3 is 15 residues. The J segment lost 5 bases and the V segment lost 0 bases, leaving 5 bases of the junction unmatched. Germline values: CDR1 SGHVS, CDR2 FQNEAQ. The CDR3: CASSLAAGGGETQYF. The CDR3 coding sequence is TGTGCCAGCAGCTTAGCGGCGGGAGGCGGGGAGACCCAGTACTTC. Full variable domain (rest looked up from reference TRBV7-8 and TRBJ2-5): GAGVSQSPRYKVAKRGQDVALRCDPISGHVSLFWYQQALGQGPEFLTYFQNEAQLDKSGLPSDRFFAERPEGSVSTLKIQRTQQEDSAVYLCASSLAAGGGETQYFGPGTRLLVL.

The chain couples TRBV30 to TRBJ1-5, with a possible D match to TRBD1 (6 bases). CDR3 length equals 16 residues. V lost 2 bases to trimming and J lost 6 bases, with 20 bases between them. CDR1 is GTSNPN, CDR2 SVGIG, per germline (reference sequence). The CDR3 DNA is TGTGCCTGGAGTTCTCGTCGGCCCACAGGGCCTCAGCCCCAGCATTTT. This sequence encodes CAWSSRRPTGPQPQHF.

The rearrangement uses TRBV15 and TRBJ1-4; TRBD1 aligns across 8 bases. There are 17 residues in the CDR3. CDR1 and CDR2 (germline): LNHNV, YYDKDF (reference sequence). The J segment lost 8 bases and the V segment lost 1 base, leaving 12 bases of the junction unmatched. CDR3 residues: CATSRVGQGNQVEKLFF. The CDR3 DNA reads TGTGCCACCAGCAGAGTAGGACAGGGCAACCAGGTCGAAAAACTGTTTTTT.

This clone showed up just once. The J gene is TRBJ2-7, the V gene TRBV11-2; D possibly corresponds to TRBD1 (6 bases). Between the trimmed V and J ends, which lost 1 base and 6 bases, there was a span of 13 bases. This CDR3 has 14 residues. The germline CDR1 and CDR2 sequences are SGHAT and FQNNGV. DNA of the CDR3: TGTGCCAGCAGCTTAGGGGTCGAAGGGGGCGAGCAGTACTTC. Translating gives CASSLGVEGGEQYF.

Here the CDR3 DNA reads TGTGCCAGCAGGGGGCTAGCGGTCCCGGAGCCTTCCTACGAGCAGTACTTC. Its translation: CASRGLAVPEPSYEQYF. The chain uses TRBV28 and TRBJ2-7; 7 bases agree with TRBD2. The CDR3 totals 17 residues. V dropped 6 bases and J dropped 1; count of bases not matched to a gene: 15. CDR1 is MDHEN and CDR2 is SYDVKM in the germline V gene.

The CDR3 protein is CASRQEALLEETQYF. The CDR3 DNA follows: TGCGCCAGCAGGCAAGAGGCCTTATTGGAAGAGACCCAGTACTTC. The V gene is TRBV5-1, the J gene TRBJ2-5; D ambiguous. The CDR3 contains 15 residues. Trimming stripped 5 bases from V and 3 bases from J, with 17 bases between. CDR1 SGHRS and CDR2 YFSETQ come from the germline V gene.